Described below is a single T cell receptor (beta chain) sequence and its context. Its antigen is unknown. These data originate in a study of cytomegalovirus exposure and HLA in healthy donors. Findings of the study overall: There were around 160 TCR beta chains listed as cytomegalovirus-associated. Some public TCRs appeared in many individuals, while most sequences were rare.

The CDR3 loop spans 14 amino acids. Germline V lookup: CDR1 MGHDK, CDR2 SYGVNS. With V trimmed by 4 bases and J by 3 bases, 0 bases remained unmatched. TCRdb's table, derived via immunoSEQ multiplex PCR, lists solely in-frame clones and lacks some. Here the sample spans tens of thousands of clones, roughly 84% being singletons. The rearrangement uses TRBV25-1 and TRBJ2-2; 9 positions agree with TRBD1. The clonotype comes from a young woman in good health and CMV-seropositive. Sequences were obtained from PBMCs. CDR3 sequence: CASSGTGDTGELFF. The CDR3 region has the DNA TGTGCCAGCAGTGGGACAGGGGACACCGGGGAGCTGTTTTTT.